Below are 15 T cell receptor beta chains sequenced from a single sample in a study of CD4+ T cells in melanoma. Generated by immunoSEQ multiplex PCR, the TCRdb table keeps only in-frame clones and is missing some. The data contain more than 20,000 clones, around 80% of them singletons. Material for sequencing was cells from a culture (not recorded whether cultured in vitro). The source is a human donor with melanoma.

The J gene is TRBJ2-7, the V gene TRBV7-2; D is tentatively TRBD1 or TRBD2 (5 bases each). This CDR3 region has 15 residues. V lost 5 bases, J lost 4 bases, and 18 bases lay in between. CDR1 SGHTA and CDR2 FQGNSA come from the germline V gene. CDR3 nucleotide sequence: TGTGCCAGCAGCACGGGTCCGGGACGGCAGTACGAGCAGTACTTC. This encodes CASSTGPGRQYEQYF.

V is TRBV18 and J is TRBJ1-3, with TRBD1 as a possible D gene (6 bases). Germline V gives CDR1 KGHSH, CDR2 LQKENI. CDR3 length equals 16 residues. The ends were cut back, 1 base at V and 4 bases at J, with 14 bases in the middle. CDR3 region: CASSPLGQRWGNTIYF. CDR3 coding DNA: TGTGCCAGCTCACCACTCGGACAGCGATGGGGAAACACCATATATTTT.

This clone was seen more than once but under ten times. The chain recombines TRBV6-5 with TRBJ2-2; D uncertain. In germline, CDR1 is MNHEY, CDR2 SVGAGI. The ends were cut back, 0 bases at V and 0 bases at J, with 8 bases in the middle. The CDR3 consists of 16 residues. Written as DNA, the CDR3 is TGTGCCAGCAGTTACTCCAGACGGACGAACACCGGGGAGCTGTTTTTT. It is translated as CASSYSRRTNTGELFF.

This clone is a singleton in its sample. The chain carries TRBV6-6 and TRBJ2-7; weak D call: TRBD1 (6 bases). The length of the CDR3 is 13 residues. The germline CDR1 and CDR2 sequences are MNHNY and SVGAGI (reference sequence). Trimming took 9 bases from V and 3 from J, leaving 15 bases between them. The CDR3 reads CARNGQRGYEQYF. In DNA, the CDR3 is TGTGCCAGGAATGGACAGAGGGGCTACGAGCAGTACTTC.

This clone has more than one count but fewer than ten. The J gene is TRBJ2-3, the V gene TRBV6-1; a weak D match, TRBD2 (6 bases). From germline, CDR1 is MNHNS and CDR2 SASEGT. The CDR3 runs to 17 residues. V lost 3 bases to trimming and J lost 0 bases, with 16 bases between them. CDR3 nucleotide sequence: TGTGCCAGCAGTGATCGATTCTTGGCGGGGAGCACAGATACGCAGTATTTT. Encoded protein: CASSDRFLAGSTDTQYF.

This clone has just a few counts. The chain is built from TRBV14 and TRBJ1-1, with a tentative D call TRBD1 (6 bases). V was cut by 0 bases and J by 11 bases, with 13 bases left in between. This CDR3 is 13 amino acids long. The germline CDR1 and CDR2 sequences are SGHDN and FVKESK. DNA of the CDR3: TGTGCCAGCAGCCAAGACCAGGGGCGTCGGGCTTTCTTT. This encodes CASSQDQGRRAFF.

This clone was recorded a few times. The chain recombines TRBV6-6 with TRBJ1-5; tentatively, D is TRBD1 (5 bases). Germline-derived CDR1 and CDR2 are MNHNY and SVGAGI (reference sequence). This CDR3 region has 14 residues. V was shortened by 5 bases and J by 7 bases, with 15 bases between the two germline ends. This chain's CDR3 is CASSTPGGGQPQHF. CDR3 in DNA: TGTGCCAGCAGTACCCCCGGGGGAGGGCAGCCCCAGCATTTT.

V is TRBV29-1 and J is TRBJ2-3; D might be TRBD1 (6 bases). The germline V gene has CDR1 SQVTM and CDR2 ANQGSEA. V was trimmed by 6 bases and J by 8 bases, leaving 18 bases between them. This CDR3 is built from 13 residues. This chain's CDR3 is CSVEPGDTSTQYF. CDR3 DNA: TGCAGCGTAGAACCCGGGGACACCTCTACGCAGTATTTT.

This clone has only one observation. This chain links TRBV6-5 with TRBJ2-1, with TRBD1 matching over 9 bases. This CDR3 is built from 14 residues. Trimming took 6 bases from V and 9 from J; bases not matched to a gene: 9. CDR1 and CDR2 (germline): MNHEY, SVGAGI. The CDR3 DNA sequence: TGTGCCAGCAGGACGGACAGGGGTAACGGTGAGCAGTTCTTC. Amino acids: CASRTDRGNGEQFF.

The chain employs TRBV7-2 and TRBJ1-3; D might be TRBD1 (6 bases). Germline-derived CDR1 and CDR2 are SGHTA and FQGNSA. The CDR3 has 15 residues. V lost 5 bases, J lost 6 bases, and 17 bases lay in between. The CDR3 is CASSNNRVRENTIYF. Here the CDR3 DNA reads TGTGCCAGCAGCAACAACAGGGTTCGCGAAAACACCATATATTTT.

This chain connects TRBV7-8 to TRBJ2-7; no definite D call. Germline assignment: CDR1 SGHVS and CDR2 FQNEAQ. The CDR3 is 12 residues long. Trimming shortened V by 5 bases and J by 3 bases, and 8 bases separated the two germline ends. The CDR3 protein is CASSPHRYEQYF. In DNA form, the CDR3 reads TGTGCCAGCAGCCCACACCGCTACGAGCAGTACTTC.

This clone was seen only a few times. This chain connects TRBV2 to TRBJ2-7; the match to TRBD2 covers 15 bases. There are 18 residues in the CDR3. Germline assignment: CDR1 SNHLY and CDR2 FYNNEI. J gave up 0 bases and V 6 bases, and 9 bases lay outside the gene matches. Here the CDR3 reads CASSRGLAGGLSSYEQYF. Written as DNA, the CDR3 is TGTGCCAGCAGCCGGGGACTAGCGGGGGGCTTAAGCTCCTACGAGCAGTACTTC.

The chain recombines TRBV14 with TRBJ2-3; D is undetermined. CDR1 SGHDN and CDR2 FVKESK come from the germline V gene. V lost 4 bases and J lost 9, with 14 bases in between. The CDR3 runs to 13 residues. CDR3 sequence (DNA): TGTGCCAGCAGCCCTAGGGTAGATGGGACGCAGTATTTT. Residues: CASSPRVDGTQYF. The full variable domain, in which reference TRBV14 and TRBJ2-3 provide the parts outside the CDR3, is EAGVTQFPSHSVIEKGQTVTLRCDPISGHDNLYWYRRVMGKEIKFLLHFVKESKQDESGMPNNRFLAERTGGTYSTLKVQPAELEDSGVYFCASSPRVDGTQYFGPGTRLTVL.

The chain carries TRBV28 and TRBJ1-3; D may be TRBD1 (5 bases). Trimming cost V 7 bases and J 4 bases, with 11 bases left between them. The CDR3 is 13 amino acids. CDR1 and CDR2 from the germline V gene are MDHEN and SYDVKM. Here the CDR3 DNA reads TGTGCCAGCATTCTAGGGGCGGGAAACACCATATATTTT. Its protein is CASILGAGNTIYF.

V gene TRBV30 combines with J gene TRBJ1-1; TRBD1 is a possible D gene (5 bases). The CDR3 runs to 13 residues. Trimming cost V 2 bases and J 1 base, with 8 bases left between them. In germline, CDR1 is GTSNPN, CDR2 SVGIG (reference sequence). For the CDR3, the DNA is TGTGCCTGGAGTCTGGGGGGGAACACTGAAGCTTTCTTT. This sequence encodes CAWSLGGNTEAFF.